This entry features one TCR beta chain sequence. Antigen: not known. This entry comes from a study of Ad26.COV2.S vaccination and SARS-CoV-2 variants. V gave up 2 bases and J gave up 1 base, with 7 bases separating them. This CDR3 is built from 14 residues. Germline CDR1 reads SGHKS; CDR2 reads YYEKEE (reference sequence). The study's findings and limits: Non-spike TCR breadth showed similarity between vaccine and placebo recipients.

Profiled with immunoSEQ multiplex PCR; TCRdb holds only in-frame clones, not every one. The data hold roughly 380,000 clones, with 92% observed a single time. This chain links TRBV5-5 with TRBJ1-5; D is unclear. The input for sequencing was peripheral blood, taken after recovery from COVID-19. This TCR derives from a human donor who had recovered from COVID-19. CDR3 sequence (DNA): TGTGCCAGCAGCTTAGGGAGGAGCAATCAGCCCCAGCATTTT. This gives the protein CASSLGRSNQPQHF.